These T cell receptor beta chains were read from a single sample in a study of cytomegalovirus exposure and HLA in healthy donors. The table came from immunoSEQ multiplex PCR; TCRdb's copy has only in-frame clones and leaves some out. Of approximately 59,000 clones listed, 93% are singletons. Sequencing input: PBMCs. These receptors were obtained from a woman in her late teens or twenties in good health and CMV-seropositive. CDR3s include the opening cysteine and the closing phenylalanine or tryptophan. The D gene is left open where the match is weak.

D gene: .
V gene: TRBV7-2
J gene: TRBJ2-7
CDR3 protein: CASSRQDPFHEQYF
CDR3 DNA: TGTGCCAGCAGTCGACAGGACCCTTTCCACGAGCAGTACTTC

D gene: .
V gene: TRBV10-3
J gene: TRBJ1-6
CDR3 protein: CAISESFGGSNSPLHF
CDR3 DNA: TGTGCCATCAGTGAGTCTTTTGGGGGCAGTAATTCACCCCTCCACTTT

D gene: .
V gene: TRBV27
J gene: TRBJ1-2
CDR3 protein: CASALVSRPANGYTF
CDR3 DNA: TGTGCCAGCGCCCTTGTCTCCAGGCCGGCAAATGGCTACACCTTC

D gene: .
V gene: TRBV7-3
J gene: TRBJ2-2
CDR3 protein: CASSLGASGPNTGELFF
CDR3 DNA: TGTGCCAGCAGCTTAGGGGCCAGCGGGCCGAACACCGGGGAGCTGTTTTTT

D gene: .
V gene: TRBV7-8
J gene: TRBJ1-4
CDR3 protein: CASSLTQSNEKLFF
CDR3 DNA: TGTGCCAGCAGCTTAACCCAGTCTAATGAAAAACTGTTTTTT

D gene: .
V gene: TRBV13
J gene: TRBJ2-1
CDR3 protein: CASSSSQGLVF
CDR3 DNA: TGTGCCAGCAGCTCATCCCAAGGACTGGTCTTC

D gene: .
V gene: TRBV5-1
J gene: TRBJ2-5
CDR3 protein: CASSSYGGIQETQYF
CDR3 DNA: TGCGCCAGCAGCTCGTACGGGGGAATCCAAGAGACCCAGTACTTC

D gene: TRBD1
V gene: TRBV7-6
J gene: TRBJ1-3
CDR3 protein: CASSSGTVYSGNTIYF
CDR3 DNA: TGTGCCAGCAGCTCTGGGACAGTATACTCTGGAAACACCATATATTTT

D gene: .
V gene: TRBV1
J gene: TRBJ2-2
CDR3 protein: CTSSQDPSGETGELFF
CDR3 DNA: TGCACCAGCAGCCAAGATCCCAGCGGGGAGACCGGGGAGCTGTTTTTT

D gene: .
V gene: TRBV19
J gene: TRBJ2-3
CDR3 protein: CASRVLGGSTDTQYF
CDR3 DNA: TGTGCCAGTAGGGTCCTCGGGGGTAGCACAGATACGCAGTATTTT

D gene: TRBD2
V gene: TRBV27
J gene: TRBJ2-2
CDR3 protein: CASSLWAGGTGELFF
CDR3 DNA: TGTGCCAGCAGTTTATGGGCGGGGGGCACCGGGGAGCTGTTTTTT

D gene: .
V gene: TRBV28
J gene: TRBJ2-7
CDR3 protein: CASSPPRYEQYF
CDR3 DNA: TGTGCCAGCAGTCCCCCTCGCTACGAGCAGTACTTC

D gene: TRBD1
V gene: TRBV11-2
J gene: TRBJ2-7
CDR3 protein: CASSADRGRLLEQYF
CDR3 DNA: TGTGCCAGCAGCGCGGACAGGGGACGCCTCCTCGAGCAGTACTTC

D gene: .
V gene: TRBV5-4
J gene: TRBJ1-5
CDR3 protein: CASSRDNNQPQHF
CDR3 DNA: TGTGCCAGCAGCCGGGACAATAATCAGCCCCAGCATTTT

D gene: .
V gene: TRBV7-9
J gene: TRBJ2-7
CDR3 protein: CASSLGTGIYEQYF
CDR3 DNA: TGTGCCAGCAGCTTAGGGACGGGGATCTACGAGCAGTACTTC

D gene: .
V gene: TRBV6-1
J gene: TRBJ1-5
CDR3 protein: CASSERTGSRSNQPQHF
CDR3 DNA: TGTGCCAGCAGTGAGAGAACAGGGTCCCGTAGCAATCAGCCCCAGCATTTT

D gene: TRBD1
V gene: TRBV4-1
J gene: TRBJ1-1
CDR3 protein: CASSQERRDRGNTEAFF
CDR3 DNA: TGCGCCAGCAGCCAAGAACGGCGGGACAGGGGCAACACTGAAGCTTTCTTT

D gene: TRBD1
V gene: TRBV29-1
J gene: TRBJ2-7
CDR3 protein: CSVDTGVEQYF
CDR3 DNA: TGCAGCGTAGATACAGGGGTCGAGCAGTACTTC